Listed below are T cell receptor beta chains from one sample, sequenced in a study of blood T cell repertoires in COVID-19. Profiled with immunoSEQ multiplex PCR; TCRdb holds only in-frame clones, not every one. Here the sample spans around 280,000 clones, 90% being singletons. Sequenced sample: PBMCs or T cells enriched from blood (not recorded which). The receptors shown here come from a woman younger than 35 with acute COVID-19. CDR3s include the opening cysteine and the closing phenylalanine or tryptophan. D genes are given only for firm matches. Part of the rows lack a size; the others show once, few, many or a class for expanded clones.

j_call: TRBJ2-1
clone_size: NA
v_call: TRBV6-5
d_call: TRBD1
cdr3_nt: TGTGCCAGCAGCCCAGACAGGGGGTCAGGCAATGAGCAGTTCTTC
cdr3_aa: CASSPDRGSGNEQFF

j_call: TRBJ1-1
clone_size: NA
v_call: TRBV29-1
d_call: NA
cdr3_nt: TGCAGCGTTGTTCCAGTCATGAACACTGAAGCTTTCTTT
cdr3_aa: CSVVPVMNTEAFF

j_call: TRBJ2-7
clone_size: NA
v_call: TRBV7-9
d_call: NA
cdr3_nt: TGTGCCAGCAGCCCCGGGTACGAGCAGTACTTC
cdr3_aa: CASSPGYEQYF

j_call: TRBJ2-1
clone_size: NA
v_call: TRBV19
d_call: NA
cdr3_nt: TGTGCCAGTAGTATTTGGCAGGGCTACACCTACAATGAGCAGTTCTTC
cdr3_aa: CASSIWQGYTYNEQFF

j_call: TRBJ2-5
clone_size: once
v_call: TRBV12-3/TRBV12-4
d_call: TRBD2
cdr3_nt: TGTGCCAGTACCTTCGCGGGAGAAGAGACCCAGTACTTC
cdr3_aa: CASTFAGEETQYF

j_call: TRBJ2-7
clone_size: NA
v_call: TRBV3-1/TRBV3-2
d_call: NA
cdr3_nt: TGTGCCAGCAGCCAAGATCCTTACCGGGAAAGGAACGAGCAGTACTTC
cdr3_aa: CASSQDPYRERNEQYF

j_call: TRBJ2-5
clone_size: NA
v_call: TRBV28
d_call: TRBD2
cdr3_nt: TGTGCCAGCAGGGCCTTGCGGGAGTGGGAGACCCAGTACTTC
cdr3_aa: CASRALREWETQYF

j_call: TRBJ2-7
clone_size: NA
v_call: TRBV5-1
d_call: NA
cdr3_nt: TGCGCCAGCAGCGCACCGCGGGCTAGCGACTACGAGCAGTACTTC
cdr3_aa: CASSAPRASDYEQYF

j_call: TRBJ2-7
clone_size: few
v_call: TRBV5-1
d_call: NA
cdr3_nt: TGCGCCAGCAGACCGCACGTGAGTCGCGACGAGCAGTACTTC
cdr3_aa: CASRPHVSRDEQYF

j_call: TRBJ1-1
clone_size: NA
v_call: TRBV11-2
d_call: NA
cdr3_nt: TGTGCCAGCAGCTTAGACTCGAGGGCCACTGAAGCTTTCTTT
cdr3_aa: CASSLDSRATEAFF

j_call: TRBJ2-6
clone_size: NA
v_call: TRBV28
d_call: TRBD1
cdr3_nt: TGTGCCAGCAGCTGGGACAGGAGAAGCTCTGGGGCCAACGTCCTGACTTTC
cdr3_aa: CASSWDRRSSGANVLTF

j_call: TRBJ2-7
clone_size: NA
v_call: TRBV7-2
d_call: TRBD1
cdr3_nt: TGTGCCAGCAGCTTTAGTGGGGGACAGGGGGGCTACGAGCAGTACTTC
cdr3_aa: CASSFSGGQGGYEQYF

j_call: TRBJ1-2
clone_size: once
v_call: TRBV11-3
d_call: NA
cdr3_nt: TGTGCCAGCAGCTTGGCAACAAGGAGGCCTAACTATGGCTACACCTTC
cdr3_aa: CASSLATRRPNYGYTF

j_call: TRBJ1-1
clone_size: NA
v_call: TRBV2
d_call: NA
cdr3_nt: TGTGCCAGCAGTCGAGTTATGAACACTGAAGCTTTCTTT
cdr3_aa: CASSRVMNTEAFF

j_call: TRBJ2-1
clone_size: NA
v_call: TRBV7-9
d_call: TRBD2
cdr3_nt: TGTGCCAGCAGCTTAGCGCGGGCGGGACTAGCGGACAATGAGCAGTTCTTC
cdr3_aa: CASSLARAGLADNEQFF

j_call: TRBJ1-2
clone_size: once
v_call: TRBV7-2
d_call: NA
cdr3_nt: TGTGCCAGCAGCTCCAGTGGCAGCTATGGCTACACCTTC
cdr3_aa: CASSSSGSYGYTF

j_call: TRBJ2-7
clone_size: NA
v_call: TRBV7-9
d_call: NA
cdr3_nt: TGTGCCAGCAGCCCGACTAGATCCTCCTACGAGCAGTACTTC
cdr3_aa: CASSPTRSSYEQYF

j_call: TRBJ2-3
clone_size: NA
v_call: TRBV29-1
d_call: NA
cdr3_nt: TGCAGCGTTGAAGGTCCTCCCACAGATACGCAGTATTTT
cdr3_aa: CSVEGPPTDTQYF

j_call: TRBJ2-3
clone_size: NA
v_call: TRBV4-1
d_call: TRBD1
cdr3_nt: TGCGCCAGCAGTCGACAGACTGGACAGGCGCGAAGCACAGATACGCAGTATTTT
cdr3_aa: CASSRQTGQARSTDTQYF

j_call: TRBJ2-1
clone_size: NA
v_call: TRBV27
d_call: NA
cdr3_nt: TGTGCCAGCAGTTCGAGACGGTACCAGGGGAATGAGCAGTTCTTC
cdr3_aa: CASSSRRYQGNEQFF

j_call: TRBJ2-5
clone_size: NA
v_call: TRBV5-4
d_call: TRBD2
cdr3_nt: TGTGCCAGCAGCTGGGGGGGGCAAGAGACCCAGTACTTC
cdr3_aa: CASSWGGQETQYF

j_call: TRBJ2-4
clone_size: NA
v_call: TRBV19
d_call: NA
cdr3_nt: TGTGCCAGTAGACGAGACAGGCAAAACATTCAGTACTTC
cdr3_aa: CASRRDRQNIQYF

j_call: TRBJ2-1
clone_size: NA
v_call: TRBV5-1
d_call: NA
cdr3_nt: TGCGCCAGCAGCATCCCGGTGGGGGGACGGGAGCAGTTCTTC
cdr3_aa: CASSIPVGGREQFF

j_call: TRBJ1-2
clone_size: NA
v_call: TRBV6-5
d_call: TRBD1
cdr3_nt: TGTGCCAGCAGTTACTCGATCTCAGGGGGCGATGGCTACACCTTC
cdr3_aa: CASSYSISGGDGYTF

j_call: TRBJ2-1
clone_size: NA
v_call: TRBV9
d_call: NA
cdr3_nt: TGTGCCAGCAGCGTAACGGACTCCAGAAATGAGCAGTTCTTC
cdr3_aa: CASSVTDSRNEQFF

j_call: TRBJ1-4
clone_size: NA
v_call: TRBV14
d_call: NA
cdr3_nt: TGTGCCAGCAGCCAAGGAGAAAAACAGCTAAATGAAAAACTGTTTTTT
cdr3_aa: CASSQGEKQLNEKLFF

j_call: TRBJ2-1
clone_size: NA
v_call: TRBV4-2
d_call: TRBD2
cdr3_nt: TGTGCCAGCAGCCAGGTTAGCGGGGACTACAATGAGCAGTTCTTC
cdr3_aa: CASSQVSGDYNEQFF

j_call: TRBJ2-4
clone_size: NA
v_call: TRBV5-8
d_call: NA
cdr3_nt: TGTGCCAGCAGCTCTGTGGGGGTGGGGGACTCCAAAAACATTCAGTACTTC
cdr3_aa: CASSSVGVGDSKNIQYF

j_call: TRBJ2-7
clone_size: NA
v_call: TRBV7-8
d_call: NA
cdr3_nt: TGTGCCAGCAGCTTAGAACAGGGTTCCCTCTACGAGCAGTACTTC
cdr3_aa: CASSLEQGSLYEQYF

j_call: TRBJ2-1
clone_size: NA
v_call: TRBV28
d_call: TRBD2
cdr3_nt: TGTGCCAGCAGACACAAAGCCGGACTAGCGCAGGCTGAGCAGTTCTTC
cdr3_aa: CASRHKAGLAQAEQFF

j_call: TRBJ2-3
clone_size: NA
v_call: TRBV19
d_call: NA
cdr3_nt: TGTGCCAGTACCCTCGGAGGAGAGCTCACAGATACGCAGTATTTT
cdr3_aa: CASTLGGELTDTQYF

j_call: TRBJ1-1
clone_size: NA
v_call: TRBV11-2
d_call: NA
cdr3_nt: TGTGCCAGCAGCCATCAAAGACAGCCGAACACTGAAGCTTTCTTT
cdr3_aa: CASSHQRQPNTEAFF

j_call: TRBJ1-2
clone_size: NA
v_call: TRBV27
d_call: NA
cdr3_nt: TGTGCCATCCGCGGGCTACGGGGCTACACCTTC
cdr3_aa: CAIRGLRGYTF

j_call: TRBJ2-3
clone_size: NA
v_call: TRBV9
d_call: TRBD2
cdr3_nt: TGTGCCAGCAGCTCAGCTAGCGGGCGCACAGATACGCAGTATTTT
cdr3_aa: CASSSASGRTDTQYF

j_call: TRBJ1-5
clone_size: once
v_call: TRBV28
d_call: TRBD1
cdr3_nt: TGTGCCAGCAGTTTCTCAGGGGGGAGCAATCAGCCCCAGCATTTT
cdr3_aa: CASSFSGGSNQPQHF

j_call: TRBJ2-1
clone_size: NA
v_call: TRBV19
d_call: TRBD2
cdr3_nt: TGTGCCAGTAGTATTATACCGACTAGCCGTAGCTCCTACAATGAGCAGTTCTTC
cdr3_aa: CASSIIPTSRSSYNEQFF

j_call: TRBJ2-2
clone_size: NA
v_call: TRBV5-1
d_call: TRBD2
cdr3_nt: TGCGCCAGCAGCTCTAGCGGGAGGGCGGTGGAGCTGTTTTTT
cdr3_aa: CASSSSGRAVELFF

j_call: TRBJ2-1
clone_size: NA
v_call: TRBV18
d_call: TRBD1
cdr3_nt: TGTGCCAGCTCACCCCGGACAGGGCCCTACAATGAGCAGTTCTTC
cdr3_aa: CASSPRTGPYNEQFF

j_call: TRBJ1-2
clone_size: NA
v_call: TRBV28
d_call: NA
cdr3_nt: TGTGCCAGCAGTCAAGGAACAGATCCTGGCTACACCTTC
cdr3_aa: CASSQGTDPGYTF

j_call: TRBJ2-2
clone_size: NA
v_call: TRBV24-1
d_call: TRBD1
cdr3_nt: TGTGCCACCAGTGATTTGCCCCGGACAGGGAACACCGGGGAGCTGTTTTTT
cdr3_aa: CATSDLPRTGNTGELFF

j_call: TRBJ2-4
clone_size: NA
v_call: TRBV2
d_call: TRBD2
cdr3_nt: TGTGCCAGCAGTCTAGCGGGAGGGCCCGGGGCCCCAGCCAAAAACATTCAGTACTTC
cdr3_aa: CASSLAGGPGAPAKNIQYF

j_call: TRBJ1-3
clone_size: once
v_call: TRBV19
d_call: TRBD1
cdr3_nt: TGTGCCAGCAAAAAAGACAGGGGAAGATCCAACTCTGGAAACACCATATATTTT
cdr3_aa: CASKKDRGRSNSGNTIYF

j_call: TRBJ2-7
clone_size: NA
v_call: TRBV2
d_call: NA
cdr3_nt: TGTGCCAGCAGTGAAGCGCGAAGGGGGGGCTACGAGCAGTACTTC
cdr3_aa: CASSEARRGGYEQYF

j_call: TRBJ2-1
clone_size: NA
v_call: TRBV24-1
d_call: TRBD1
cdr3_nt: TGTGCCACCAATCCTCATGGGGGACAGGGGTATCATGAGCAGTTCTTC
cdr3_aa: CATNPHGGQGYHEQFF

j_call: TRBJ2-7
clone_size: once
v_call: TRBV10-3
d_call: NA
cdr3_nt: TGTGCCATCAGTGACCCGGACAGAAGATACTACGAGCAGTACTTC
cdr3_aa: CAISDPDRRYYEQYF

j_call: TRBJ1-6
clone_size: NA
v_call: TRBV20-1
d_call: TRBD1
cdr3_nt: TGCAGTGCAGGCGGGACAGGCGACGACTTT
cdr3_aa: CSAGGTGDDF

j_call: TRBJ1-1
clone_size: NA
v_call: TRBV28
d_call: NA
cdr3_nt: TGTGCCAGCAGCCCTCCGCAGGGGTTGAACACTGAAGCTTTCTTT
cdr3_aa: CASSPPQGLNTEAFF

j_call: TRBJ2-1
clone_size: NA
v_call: TRBV27
d_call: NA
cdr3_nt: TGTGCCAGCAGTTTAGTCCGGGAACTCTACAATGAGCAGTTCTTC
cdr3_aa: CASSLVRELYNEQFF